One and the same sample provided the 12 T cell receptor beta chains below, sequenced in a study of blood T cells in healthy people across ages. A J-beta primer mix and a sample-barcoded 5' primer were used in a second PCR of about 7 to 12 cycles. MiXCR, applied by TCRdb to the 5' RACE reads, yields one record per CDR3 protein. The table shows roughly 1,500,000 distinct CDR3 sequences, with roughly 30% occurring only once. What was sequenced was blood. The receptors were sampled from a woman aged 25 to 39 in good health.

This clonotype was observed at least ten times. The V call is TRBV29-1, the J call TRBJ2-3; D is perhaps TRBD2 (6 bases). The germline gives CDR1 SQVTM, CDR2 ANQGSEA. The CDR3 has 12 residues. The ends were cut back, 7 bases at V and 6 bases at J, with 14 bases in the middle. In nucleotides, the CDR3 is TGCAGCGGCGGGACCCCAGGGGATACGCAGTATTTT. It codes for CSGGTPGDTQYF.

With respect to this clonotype: A much larger clone differs from this one at a single base, so this may be a read error. This sequence joins TRBV6-1 and TRBJ2-1, with D unclear. Germline-derived CDR1 and CDR2 are MNHNS and SASEGT. Trimming pared 1 base from V and 9 bases from J, leaving 10 bases between. The CDR3 is 13 amino acids. The CDR3 DNA follows: TGTGCCAGCAGTGAAGTGGAGTTGGGTGAGCAGTTCTTC. Its protein is CASSEVELGEQFF.

CDR3 region: CASSEAVYWGRGIYSNQPQHF. The CDR3 nucleotides are TGTGCCAGCAGTGAAGCAGTCTATTGGGGACGGGGGATTTATAGCAATCAGCCCCAGCATTTT. The chain links TRBV6-1 to TRBJ1-5, with a weak D call TRBD1 (5 bases). This CDR3 contains 21 residues. The ends were cut back, 0 bases at V and 0 bases at J, with 24 bases in the middle. Germline V gives CDR1 MNHNS, CDR2 SASEGT.

The chain is built from TRBV20-1 and TRBJ1-2; maybe TRBD1 (5 bases). This CDR3 has 15 residues. Germline CDR1 reads DFQATT; CDR2 reads SNEGSKA (reference sequence). The germline V and J ends were trimmed by 3 bases and 0 bases, with 14 bases remaining between them. In DNA, the CDR3 is TGCAGTGCTAGGGGGGATCAGGAATCTAACTATGGCTACACCTTC. As protein: CSARGDQESNYGYTF.

This rearrangement joins TRBV20-1 to TRBJ2-1; D unclear. Trimming shortened V by 0 bases and J by 7 bases, and 16 bases separated the two germline ends. Germline lookup yields CDR1 DFQATT and CDR2 SNEGSKA (reference sequence). The length of the CDR3 is 15 residues. The CDR3: CSARDAAKANNEQFF. CDR3 in DNA: TGCAGTGCTAGAGATGCGGCTAAGGCTAATAATGAGCAGTTCTTC.

This clonotype was recorded once. A junction end diverges from the germline sequence, so it may reflect a read error. The V gene is TRBV5-4, the J gene TRBJ2-3; D perhaps matches TRBD2 (7 bases). The CDR3 contains 16 residues. CDR1 and CDR2 from the germline V gene are SGHNT and YYREEE (reference sequence). CDR3 amino acids: CANSPLGGQSTDTQYF. As DNA, the CDR3 is TGTGCCAACAGCCCACTCGGGGGGCAGAGCACAGATACGCAGTATTTT.

The rearrangement uses TRBV5-1 and TRBJ2-5; TRBD2 agrees at 7 bases. The V gene's germline CDR1 is SGHRS and CDR2 YFSETQ. The ends lost 0 bases at V and 4 bases at J; junction bases unmatched: 9. This CDR3 has 16 residues. Here the CDR3 reads CASSLDPRGGGETQYF. Here the CDR3 DNA reads TGCGCCAGCAGCTTGGATCCTCGGGGCGGGGGAGAGACCCAGTACTTC.

The V call is TRBV12-3 or TRBV12-4, the J call TRBJ2-5; D not resolved. CDR3 length: 13 amino acids. Trimming left V 5 bases short and J 9 bases short, with 16 bases between. In DNA form, the CDR3 reads TGTGCCAGCAGTATAGTCACAGCAGATGCCCAGTACTTC. Encoded protein: CASSIVTADAQYF.

This clonotype was observed a handful of times. This chain joins TRBV10-3 and TRBJ1-2, with unresolved D. CDR1 is ENHRY, CDR2 SYGVKD, per germline. Trimming cost V 1 base and J 2 bases, with 8 bases left between them. This CDR3 is built from 14 residues. The CDR3 nucleotides are TGTGCCATCAGTGAGTTAACGGCCAACTATGGCTACACCTTC. It yields the protein CAISELTANYGYTF.

The chain employs TRBV2 and TRBJ1-2; D is possibly TRBD1 (6 bases). The V gene lost 6 bases and the J gene lost 6 bases, with 8 bases spanning the gap. Germline V lookup: CDR1 SNHLY, CDR2 FYNNEI. CDR3 length: 11 amino acids. The CDR3 loop is CASRGGHGYTF. The CDR3 DNA is TGTGCCAGCAGGGGGGGGCATGGCTACACCTTC.

This clonotype was detected only a few times. The rearrangement uses TRBV4-2 and TRBJ2-7; D not resolved. Per germline, CDR1 LGHNA and CDR2 YNFKEQ. This CDR3 has 15 amino acids. Trimming pared 1 base from V and 0 bases from J, leaving 10 bases between. CDR3 residues: CASSQGLERSYEQYF. The DNA for the CDR3 is TGTGCCAGCAGCCAAGGTCTGGAACGCTCCTACGAGCAGTACTTC.

The chain carries TRBV9 and TRBJ2-7; TRBD1 matches at 7 bases. The length of the CDR3 is 13 residues. V trimming: 2 bases; J trimming: 4 bases; junction bases outside the gene matches: 3. Germline values: CDR1 SGDLS, CDR2 YYNGEE. CDR3 in amino acids: CASSVGTEYEQYF. DNA of the CDR3: TGTGCCAGCAGCGTCGGGACAGAATACGAGCAGTACTTC.